This TCR beta chain emerged from a study of neurological immune-mediated disorders. The CDR3 length is 14 residues. Germline lookup yields CDR1 DFQATT and CDR2 SNEGSKA (reference sequence). The trim removed 3 bases at V and 6 bases at J, leaving 9 bases unmatched. Time point denoted: technical triplicate 2. This clonotype came up many times. MiXCR, applied by TCRdb to the 5' RACE reads, yields one record per CDR3 protein. The table records more than 30,000 distinct CDR3 sequences, roughly 14% of them present only once. The J gene is TRBJ2-7, the V gene TRBV20-1; 9 bases match TRBD2. Sequenced: CD4+ T cells from blood. The receptor was isolated from a female donor with HTLV-1-associated myelopathy (HAM/TSP). CDR3 in DNA: TGCAGTGCTAGTCTAGCGGGACTGAACCCCGAGCAGTACTTC. The encoded protein is CSASLAGLNPEQYF.